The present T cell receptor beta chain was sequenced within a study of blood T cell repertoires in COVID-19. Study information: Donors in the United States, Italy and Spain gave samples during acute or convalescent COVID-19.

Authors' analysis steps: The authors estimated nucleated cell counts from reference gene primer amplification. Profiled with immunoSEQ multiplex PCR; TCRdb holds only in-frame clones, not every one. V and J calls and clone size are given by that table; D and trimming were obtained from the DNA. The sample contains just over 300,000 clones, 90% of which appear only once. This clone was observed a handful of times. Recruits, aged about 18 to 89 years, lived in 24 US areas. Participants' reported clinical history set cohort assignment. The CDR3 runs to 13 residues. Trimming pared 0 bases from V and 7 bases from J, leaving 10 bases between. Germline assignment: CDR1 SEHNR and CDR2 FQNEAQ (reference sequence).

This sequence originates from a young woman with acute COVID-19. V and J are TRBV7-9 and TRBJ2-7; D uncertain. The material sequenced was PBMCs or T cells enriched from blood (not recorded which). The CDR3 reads CASSLAVVNEQYF. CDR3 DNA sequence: TGTGCCAGCAGCTTAGCTGTTGTCAATGAGCAGTACTTC.